This TCR beta chain appears in the sequencing data of a study of read filtering for tumor transcriptome and immune sequencing. Across the study: RNA-seq yielded only roughly 85 to 1,400 TCR reads, IR-seq about 3.5 to 11 million. Study-wide results and caveats: In IR-seq, single-read clonotypes were roughly 82% of clonotypes but approximately 4% of reads. The CD138-negative fraction was mixed bone marrow immune cells, not pure T cells.

The library was built from about 400 ng RNA with molecular barcoded adaptors for alpha/delta and beta/gamma chains. TCRdb reprocessed the reads via MiXCR and lists one record per CDR3 protein. The sample has about 21,000 distinct CDR3 sequences, about 20% seen once. Ten or more counts support this clonotype. Its antigen is currently unknown. CDR1 and CDR2 (germline): DFQATT, SNEGSKA (reference sequence). Trimming at V came to 0 bases and at J to 8 bases, leaving 8 bases not matched to a gene. The CDR3 has 15 amino acids. Sequencing was carried out using a population of CD138-negative cells sorted from bone marrow. The V gene is TRBV20-1, the J gene TRBJ2-1; TRBD2 matches at 9 bases. This TCR was sampled from a donor at least 40 years old with multiple myeloma. The DNA of the CDR3 is TGCAGTGCTAGAGATCCCCTAGCGGGGACAGATGAGCAGTTCTTC. This translates into CSARDPLAGTDEQFF.